This TCR beta chain derives from a study of shared clonotypes between healthy human individuals. This clone was observed many times. Genomic DNA belonging to each subset was distributed in equal measure over several immunoSEQ plates. Clones were read by immunoSEQ multiplex PCR, and TCRdb kept only the in-frame ones, dropping some. The repertoire includes a few hundred thousand clones, over 60% of them detected once, and approximately 12% sits in the top ten. The study enrolled healthy HIV-negative adults without recent acute infections or vaccinations as donors. Caucasian adults living in Nashville, Tennessee, provided all samples. With unsorted samples, genomic DNA was obtained from 80 million to 100 million PBMCs. The V gene lost 6 bases and the J gene lost 3 bases, with 9 bases spanning the gap. CDR3 length: 13 amino acids. CDR1 is MNHNS, CDR2 SASEGT, per germline.

The sequence came from a woman aged 40 to 50 in good health. Some clones in this sample may be carry-over from other donors' samples. The material sequenced was PBMCs. The chain recombines TRBV6-1 with TRBJ1-5, with TRBD1 as a possible D gene (5 bases). The CDR3 sequence: CASRTAYNQPQHF. CDR3 nucleotide sequence: TGTGCCAGCAGGACAGCCTACAATCAGCCCCAGCATTTT.